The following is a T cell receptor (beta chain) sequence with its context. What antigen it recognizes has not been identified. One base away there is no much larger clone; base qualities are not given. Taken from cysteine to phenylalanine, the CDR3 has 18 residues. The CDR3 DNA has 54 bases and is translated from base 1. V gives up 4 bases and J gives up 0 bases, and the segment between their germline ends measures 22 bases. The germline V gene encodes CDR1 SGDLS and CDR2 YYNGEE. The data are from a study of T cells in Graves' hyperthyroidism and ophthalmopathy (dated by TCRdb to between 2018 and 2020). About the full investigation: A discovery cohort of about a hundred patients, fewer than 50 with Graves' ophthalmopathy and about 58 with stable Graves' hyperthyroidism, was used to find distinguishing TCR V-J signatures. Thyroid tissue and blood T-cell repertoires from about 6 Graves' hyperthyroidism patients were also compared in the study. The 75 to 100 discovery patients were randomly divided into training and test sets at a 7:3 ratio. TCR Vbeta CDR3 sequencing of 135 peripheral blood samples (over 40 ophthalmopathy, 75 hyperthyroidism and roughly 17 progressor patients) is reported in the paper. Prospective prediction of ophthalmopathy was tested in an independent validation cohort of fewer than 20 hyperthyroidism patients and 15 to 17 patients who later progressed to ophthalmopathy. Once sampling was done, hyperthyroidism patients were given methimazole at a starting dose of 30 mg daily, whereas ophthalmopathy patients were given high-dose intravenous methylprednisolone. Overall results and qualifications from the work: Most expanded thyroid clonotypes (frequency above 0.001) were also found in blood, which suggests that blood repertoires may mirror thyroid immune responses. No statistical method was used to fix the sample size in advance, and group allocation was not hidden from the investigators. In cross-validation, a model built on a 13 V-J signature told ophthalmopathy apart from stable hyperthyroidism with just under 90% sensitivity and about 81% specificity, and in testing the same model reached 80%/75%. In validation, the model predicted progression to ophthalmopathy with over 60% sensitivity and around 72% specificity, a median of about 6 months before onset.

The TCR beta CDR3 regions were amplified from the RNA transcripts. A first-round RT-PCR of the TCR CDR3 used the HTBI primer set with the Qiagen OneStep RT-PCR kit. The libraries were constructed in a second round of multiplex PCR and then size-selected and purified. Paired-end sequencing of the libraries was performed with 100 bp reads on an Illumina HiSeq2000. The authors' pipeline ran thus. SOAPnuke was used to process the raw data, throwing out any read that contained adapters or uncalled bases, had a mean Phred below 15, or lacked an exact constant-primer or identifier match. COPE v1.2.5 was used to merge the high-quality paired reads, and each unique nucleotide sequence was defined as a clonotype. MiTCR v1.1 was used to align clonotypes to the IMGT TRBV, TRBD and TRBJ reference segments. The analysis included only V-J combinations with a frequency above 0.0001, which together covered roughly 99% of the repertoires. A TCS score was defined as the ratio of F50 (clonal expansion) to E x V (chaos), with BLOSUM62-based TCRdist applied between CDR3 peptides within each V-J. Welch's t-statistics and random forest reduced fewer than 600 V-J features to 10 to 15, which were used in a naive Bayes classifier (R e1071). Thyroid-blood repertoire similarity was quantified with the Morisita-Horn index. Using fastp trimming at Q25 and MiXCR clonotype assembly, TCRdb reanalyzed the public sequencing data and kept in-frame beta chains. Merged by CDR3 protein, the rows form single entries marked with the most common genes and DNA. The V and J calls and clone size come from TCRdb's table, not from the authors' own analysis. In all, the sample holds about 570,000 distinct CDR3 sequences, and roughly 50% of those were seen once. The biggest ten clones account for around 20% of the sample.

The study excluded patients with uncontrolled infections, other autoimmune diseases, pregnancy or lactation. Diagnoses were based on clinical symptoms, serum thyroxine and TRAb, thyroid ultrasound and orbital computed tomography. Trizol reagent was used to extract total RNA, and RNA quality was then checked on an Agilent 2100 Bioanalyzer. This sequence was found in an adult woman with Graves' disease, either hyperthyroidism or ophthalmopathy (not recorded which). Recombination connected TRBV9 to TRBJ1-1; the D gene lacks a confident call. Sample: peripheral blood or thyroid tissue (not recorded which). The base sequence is TGTGCCAGCAGCCTCCACGGTGGGGTCCTTCCGATGAACACTGAAGCTTTCTTT. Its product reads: CASSLHGGVLPMNTEAFF.